This TCR beta chain was profiled in a study of cytomegalovirus exposure and HLA in healthy donors. Study-wide results and caveats: Associated with HLA alleles at 0.05 false discovery rate in a later analysis were about 17,000 TCR beta sequences. Earlier analysis looked at TCR beta V segments, and most were productive about 87% or about 30% of the time.

Comment on this clone: The antigen is unknown.

Per the germline V gene, CDR1 is SGHAT and CDR2 is FQNNGV. Losses at the gene ends were 6 bases for V and 4 bases for J; bases not matched to a gene: 7. The CDR3 is 14 residues long. Primers included in the PCR were 60 Vbeta and 13 Jbeta primers. TCRdb's copy holds only in-frame clones and misses some; the assay was immunoSEQ multiplex PCR. The sample lists over 200,000 clones; 70% to 80% were seen once. The gene calls are TRBV11-2 and TRBJ1-2; 8 bases map to TRBD1. The sequence was obtained from a woman in her sixties in good health and CMV-seropositive. Specimen: PBMCs. The CDR3 loop reads CASSRGQGSYGYTF. As DNA, the CDR3 is TGTGCCAGCAGTCGTGGACAGGGATCCTATGGCTACACCTTC.